This T cell receptor beta chain came from a study of T cell responses to AZD1222 COVID-19 vaccine. Findings of the study overall: There were mostly white British donors and more females than males, and clonal diversity was possibly underestimated.

Assay: immunoSEQ multiplex PCR; the TCRdb copy retains only in-frame clones and omits some. There are around 84,000 clones in the sample; just over 85% occur only once, and 10% to 13% lies in the top ten. V lost 3 bases and J 7 bases, leaving 7 bases between the germline ends. There are 11 residues in the CDR3. The germline gives CDR1 SQVTM, CDR2 ANQGSEA. Comment on this clone: Its antigen is not known.

The V call is TRBV29-1, the J call TRBJ2-1; tentatively, D is TRBD2 (5 bases). The sequencing used peripheral blood, collected on day 0 of MenACWY control vaccination. This TCR was sampled from an adult in good health. Here the CDR3 DNA reads TGCAGCGTTGAGAGGGTGAATGAGCAGTTCTTC. The encoded protein is CSVERVNEQFF.